These T cell receptor beta chains were read from a single sample in a study of T-cell memory formation after mild COVID-19. TCRdb re-derived calls from the 5' RACE reads in MiXCR, one entry per CDR3 protein. The sample has around 200,000 distinct CDR3 sequences, 16% seen once. What was sequenced was PBMCs or a T cell subset sorted from them (not recorded which). These receptors came from an adult woman who had mild COVID-19 (a few samples of this study predate the infection). Cell type and time point are not known. Each CDR3 is given with its conserved first and last residue. The D gene is left open where the match is weak. Expanded clones get a size class; other rows say once, few or many, or leave the size out.

abundance: -; v_gene: TRBV12-3/TRBV12-4; d_gene: TRBD1; j_gene: TRBJ2-2; CDR3aa: CASSPQGANTGELFF; CDR3nt: TGTGCCAGCAGTCCCCAGGGGGCGAACACCGGGGAGCTGTTTTTT
abundance: few; v_gene: TRBV4-1; d_gene: -; j_gene: TRBJ2-2; CDR3aa: CASSQEPGFNTGELFF; CDR3nt: TGCGCCAGCAGCCAAGAGCCGGGATTTAACACCGGGGAGCTGTTTTTT
abundance: -; v_gene: TRBV9; d_gene: -; j_gene: TRBJ2-7; CDR3aa: CASSVQGGLAGSEQYF; CDR3nt: TGTGCCAGCAGCGTACAGGGGGGGCTCGCGGGCTCCGAGCAGTACTTC
abundance: -; v_gene: TRBV6-2/TRBV6-3; d_gene: TRBD2; j_gene: TRBJ2-2; CDR3aa: CASSRPSGSHGELFF; CDR3nt: TGTGCCAGCTCAAGACCTAGCGGGAGTCACGGGGAGCTGTTTTTT
abundance: few; v_gene: TRBV2; d_gene: -; j_gene: TRBJ2-3; CDR3aa: CASSADAVRTDTQYF; CDR3nt: TGTGCCAGCAGTGCCGATGCAGTCCGCACAGATACGCAGTATTTT
abundance: -; v_gene: TRBV29-1; d_gene: TRBD2; j_gene: TRBJ2-3; CDR3aa: CSASGRLADTQYF; CDR3nt: TGCAGCGCTAGCGGGAGGCTCGCAGATACGCAGTATTTT
abundance: -; v_gene: TRBV18; d_gene: -; j_gene: TRBJ1-5; CDR3aa: CASSERGVLNQPQHF; CDR3nt: TGTGCCAGCTCAGAAAGAGGGGTCCTAAATCAGCCCCAGCATTTT
abundance: -; v_gene: TRBV20-1; d_gene: -; j_gene: TRBJ1-5; CDR3aa: CSARDAGYNQPQHF; CDR3nt: TGCAGTGCTAGAGACGCAGGGTACAATCAGCCCCAGCATTTT
abundance: -; v_gene: TRBV21-1; d_gene: -; j_gene: TRBJ2-1; CDR3aa: CASSKGGVDGDNEQFF; CDR3nt: TGTGCCAGCAGCAAAGGGGGCGTTGATGGAGACAATGAGCAGTTCTTC
abundance: -; v_gene: TRBV11-3; d_gene: -; j_gene: TRBJ2-3; CDR3aa: CASSPQGEVADTQYF; CDR3nt: TGTGCCAGCAGCCCTCAGGGGGAGGTCGCAGATACGCAGTATTTT
abundance: -; v_gene: TRBV12-3/TRBV12-4; d_gene: TRBD1; j_gene: TRBJ2-1; CDR3aa: CASSKQYRDRGVEQFF; CDR3nt: TGTGCCAGCAGCAAGCAATACAGGGACAGGGGTGTTGAGCAGTTCTTC
abundance: -; v_gene: TRBV14; d_gene: -; j_gene: TRBJ1-6; CDR3aa: CASNQRDYNSPLHF; CDR3nt: TGTGCCAGCAACCAAAGGGATTATAATTCACCCCTCCACTTT
abundance: -; v_gene: TRBV12-3/TRBV12-4; d_gene: TRBD2; j_gene: TRBJ2-5; CDR3aa: CASSLPGLAGALETQYF; CDR3nt: TGTGCCAGCAGTTTACCCGGTTTAGCGGGGGCCTTGGAGACCCAGTACTTC
abundance: many; v_gene: TRBV24-1; d_gene: -; j_gene: TRBJ2-2; CDR3aa: CATSATDGIAGELFF; CDR3nt: TGTGCCACCAGTGCGACGGATGGTATTGCCGGGGAGCTGTTTTTT
abundance: few; v_gene: TRBV5-1; d_gene: -; j_gene: TRBJ1-1; CDR3aa: CASSSSQGTEAFF; CDR3nt: TGCGCCAGCAGCTCCTCTCAGGGTACTGAAGCTTTCTTT
abundance: -; v_gene: TRBV3-1; d_gene: -; j_gene: TRBJ2-5; CDR3aa: CASSNYIAASSETQYF; CDR3nt: TGTGCCAGCAGCAATTATATAGCGGCCTCAAGCGAGACCCAGTACTTC
abundance: -; v_gene: TRBV7-9; d_gene: -; j_gene: TRBJ2-4; CDR3aa: CASSLGGVLAKNIQYF; CDR3nt: TGTGCCAGCAGCTTAGGGGGGGTCCTAGCCAAAAACATTCAGTACTTC
abundance: many; v_gene: TRBV3-1; d_gene: -; j_gene: TRBJ2-7; CDR3aa: CASSPQGSEQYF; CDR3nt: TGTGCCAGCAGTCCCCAGGGGAGCGAGCAGTACTTC
abundance: few; v_gene: TRBV15; d_gene: -; j_gene: TRBJ2-7; CDR3aa: CATSRDVGGYEQYF; CDR3nt: TGTGCCACCAGCAGAGACGTGGGGGGCTACGAGCAGTACTTC
abundance: -; v_gene: TRBV2; d_gene: -; j_gene: TRBJ2-3; CDR3aa: CASAALDTQYF; CDR3nt: TGTGCCAGCGCTGCCCTCGATACGCAGTATTTT
abundance: few; v_gene: TRBV6-5; d_gene: -; j_gene: TRBJ2-3; CDR3aa: CASRRTSSSTDTQYF; CDR3nt: TGTGCCAGCAGACGGACCTCCTCGAGCACAGATACGCAGTATTTT
abundance: -; v_gene: TRBV6-6; d_gene: TRBD2; j_gene: TRBJ2-3; CDR3aa: CASSLSGSGSDTQYF; CDR3nt: TGTGCCAGCAGTCTTAGCGGGAGTGGGTCAGATACGCAGTATTTT
abundance: -; v_gene: TRBV5-1; d_gene: TRBD2; j_gene: TRBJ2-1; CDR3aa: CASSGGLSENNEQFF; CDR3nt: TGCGCCAGCAGCGGGGGACTAAGCGAGAACAATGAGCAGTTCTTC
abundance: few; v_gene: TRBV10-3; d_gene: -; j_gene: TRBJ2-3; CDR3aa: CAISENKRSTDTQYF; CDR3nt: TGTGCCATCAGTGAGAATAAGCGGAGCACAGATACGCAGTATTTT